A single sample gave rise to the 23 T cell receptor beta chains below, sequenced in a study of beta chain features in type 1 diabetes. Whole-study findings and limits: Shortening that was moderate but significant affected the TCRB CDR3s of Type 1 diabetes patients in all four CD4+ subsets.

Every isolated RNA sample was fully reverse transcribed, so sequencing captured expressed TCRB transcripts. Measured with immunoSEQ multiplex PCR; TCRdb has only the in-frame clones, and not every one. The data contain 240,000 or so clones, over 20% of them singletons. For these receptors, no antigen is known. Material for sequencing was naive CD4+ T cells from blood. The receptors originated from a woman between 40 and 50 years old with type 1 diabetes.

This clone was seen only a few times. The chain carries TRBV15 and TRBJ2-7, with D perhaps matching TRBD2 (5 bases). The V end was cut by 3 bases, the J end by 7 bases, with 10 bases between. CDR3 length equals 12 residues. Germline V CDR1 and CDR2: LNHNV, YYDKDF (reference sequence). The CDR3 loop reads CATSRPREEQYF. In DNA form, the CDR3 reads TGTGCCACCAGCAGGCCCCGGGAAGAGCAGTACTTC.

This clone was counted only a few times. This chain connects TRBV20-1 to TRBJ1-1; tentative D call: TRBD1 (5 bases). In germline, CDR1 is DFQATT, CDR2 SNEGSKA (reference sequence). The CDR3 is 11 residues long. CDR3 region: CSGGVNTEAFF. The CDR3 DNA follows: TGCAGCGGGGGGGTGAACACTGAAGCTTTCTTT.

This clone was seen a handful of times. The chain uses TRBV9 and TRBJ2-5; 10 bases agree with TRBD1. With V trimmed by 3 bases and J by 1 base, 0 bases remained unmatched. Germline values: CDR1 SGDLS, CDR2 YYNGEE. CDR3 size: 14 residues. This chain's CDR3 is CASSGDRGQETQYF. CDR3 bases: TGTGCCAGCAGCGGGGACAGGGGCCAAGAGACCCAGTACTTC.

The chain joins TRBV28 to TRBJ2-2; perhaps TRBD1 as D (5 bases). CDR1 and CDR2 (germline): MDHEN, SYDVKM. V was pared by 6 bases and J by 0 bases, with 8 bases between. This CDR3 comprises 14 residues. The CDR3 DNA follows: TGTGCCAGCAGCGGACACTCGAACACCGGGGAGCTGTTTTTT. It yields the protein CASSGHSNTGELFF.

The V call is TRBV28, the J call TRBJ2-1; TRBD2 matches at 13 bases. Germline V gene sequence: CDR1 MDHEN, CDR2 SYDVKM. The CDR3 contains 18 residues. V shed 7 bases and J 8 bases; nucleotides not matched to a gene: 17. The CDR3 DNA follows: TGTGCCAGCACTCATGGTGGAAGGACTAGCGGGAGATGGGATGAGCAGTTCTTC. Protein product: CASTHGGRTSGRWDEQFF.

The chain combines TRBV9 with TRBJ2-2; 8 bases are shared with TRBD1. This CDR3 contains 17 residues. V lost 0 bases to trimming and J lost 4 bases; unmatched junction nucleotides: 8. Germline V CDR1 and CDR2: SGDLS, YYNGEE. The CDR3 DNA sequence: TGTGCCAGCAGCGTAGCTTTGGACAGGGTGGGCACCGGGGAGCTGTTTTTT. Protein: CASSVALDRVGTGELFF.

V and J are TRBV27 and TRBJ2-7; D may be TRBD1 (6 bases). V was trimmed by 6 bases and J by 3 bases, leaving 18 bases between them. Germline V gene data show CDR1 as MNHEY and CDR2 as SMNVEV (reference sequence). The CDR3 covers 15 residues. The DNA for the CDR3 is TGTGCCAGCAGCCCCCCGGACAGTCCGAGCTACGAGCAGTACTTC. It codes for CASSPPDSPSYEQYF.

A few counts support this clone. CDR3 region: CASSQGGTENYGYTF. CDR3 sequence (DNA): TGCGCCAGCAGCCAAGGAGGGACAGAAAACTATGGCTACACCTTC. V usage is TRBV4-3 and J usage is TRBJ1-2; 7 bases map to TRBD1. The J segment lost 2 bases and the V segment lost 1 base, leaving 4 bases of the junction unmatched. There are 15 residues in the CDR3. CDR1 and CDR2 from the germline V gene are LGHNA and YSLEER.

Details on this clone: This same CDR3 is encoded by further DNA sequences in the sample. DNA for the CDR3: TGTGCCAGCTCACCCCCCGGGACAGGGTCTAATCAGCCCCAGCATTTT. Its protein product is CASSPPGTGSNQPQHF. The rearrangement joins TRBV18 to TRBJ1-5, with TRBD1 identical over 9 bases. Germline V gene sequence: CDR1 KGHSH, CDR2 LQKENI. This CDR3 is 16 amino acids long. With V trimmed by 3 bases and J by 4 bases, 7 bases remained unmatched. Supplemented by reference TRBV18 and TRBJ1-5, the full variable domain reads NAGVMQNPRHLVRRRGQEARLRCSPMKGHSHVYWYRQLPEEGLKFMVYLQKENIIDESGMPKERFSAEFPKEGPSILRIQQVVRGDSAAYFCASSPPGTGSNQPQHFGDGTRLSIL.

Comments on this clone: Relative to the germline gene, one junction end is altered; a read error may explain this. This chain uses TRBV7-3 with TRBJ2-5; tentatively, D is TRBD1 (5 bases). The CDR3 totals 15 residues. Germline assignment: CDR1 SGHTA and CDR2 FQGTGA. The CDR3 loop reads CASSLTAGSPETQYF. In DNA, the CDR3 is TGTGCCAGCAGCCTAACTGCAGGGTCACCCGAGACCCAGTACTTC.

For the CDR3, the DNA is TGTGCCAGTAGTCCGATGAGCTCCTACAATGAGCAGTTCTTC. Translated: CASSPMSSYNEQFF. The chain couples TRBV19 to TRBJ2-1; D unclear. Per the germline V gene, CDR1 is LNHDA and CDR2 is SQIVND (reference sequence). This CDR3 comprises 14 residues. Trimming left V 5 bases short and J 0 bases short, with 8 bases between.

This clone was counted only a few times. The chain recombines TRBV30 with TRBJ1-1; no clear D gene. The germline V gene encodes CDR1 GTSNPN and CDR2 SVGIG (reference sequence). The CDR3 loop spans 9 amino acids. Trimming pared 8 bases from V and 12 bases from J, leaving 13 bases between. The chain's CDR3 is CAGGPTTFF. The DNA for the CDR3 is TGTGCCGGAGGTCCCACAACTTTCTTT.

The sample holds a few counts of this clone. The chain joins TRBV29-1 to TRBJ2-7; D is undetermined. Germline V gives CDR1 SQVTM, CDR2 ANQGSEA. The germline V and J ends were trimmed by 6 bases and 5 bases, with 8 bases remaining between them. There are 10 residues in the CDR3. In DNA form, the CDR3 reads TGCAGCGTCGCGACAAACGAGCAGTACTTC. It specifies CSVATNEQYF.

The V and J genes are TRBV28 and TRBJ2-1, with 7 bases lining up with TRBD1. The CDR3 is 15 residues long. The J segment lost 9 bases and the V segment lost 6 bases, leaving 14 bases of the junction unmatched. CDR1 and CDR2 (germline): MDHEN, SYDVKM. This CDR3 reads CASRTDRATLGEQFF. The CDR3 nucleotides are TGTGCCAGCAGAACCGACAGGGCCACGTTAGGTGAGCAGTTCTTC.

This clone was seen more than once but under ten times. The chain has TRBV30 and TRBJ2-4; D gene ambiguous. This CDR3 contains 20 residues. The germline V gene encodes CDR1 GTSNPN and CDR2 SVGIG (reference sequence). Trimming cost V 0 bases and J 0 bases, with 24 bases left between them. CDR3 coding DNA: TGTGCCTGGAGTGTTCGTTATCCCATCTACGAACCAGGAGCCAAAAACATTCAGTACTTC. Encoded protein: CAWSVRYPIYEPGAKNIQYF.

The chain links TRBV4-2 to TRBJ1-1; D perhaps matches TRBD1 (6 bases). The CDR3 length is 16 residues. V lost 0 bases and J lost 0, with 11 bases in between. Germline lookup yields CDR1 LGHNA and CDR2 YNFKEQ. The CDR3 nucleotides are TGTGCCAGCAGCCAAGATCCCGGACAGCTGAACACTGAAGCTTTCTTT. Amino acid sequence: CASSQDPGQLNTEAFF.

V is TRBV30 and J is TRBJ1-4, with D possibly TRBD1 on 5 matching bases. CDR1 and CDR2 from the germline V gene are GTSNPN and SVGIG (reference sequence). Trimming removed 3 bases at V and 8 bases at J, with 10 bases between. The CDR3 totals 12 residues. The CDR3 region has the DNA TGTGCCTGGAGCGAGACAGTCGAAAAACTGTTTTTT. Protein sequence: CAWSETVEKLFF.

V gene TRBV27 combines with J gene TRBJ2-2; 12 bases are a match to TRBD2. CDR3 length: 15 residues. J lost 3 bases, V lost 8 bases, and 4 bases had no gene match. CDR1 MNHEY and CDR2 SMNVEV come from the germline V gene (reference sequence). The CDR3 here is CASGPSGRDTGELFF. CDR3 bases: TGTGCCAGCGGCCCTAGCGGGAGGGACACCGGGGAGCTGTTTTTT.

This clone was seen only a few times. The J gene is TRBJ1-1, the V gene TRBV19; D remains ambiguous. V was trimmed by 6 bases and J by 3 bases, leaving 11 bases between them. Germline CDR1 is LNHDA and CDR2 is SQIVND (reference sequence). The CDR3 is made up of 13 amino acids. The CDR3 protein is CASSRTRDTEAFF. The CDR3 DNA follows: TGTGCCAGTAGCCGGACGAGGGACACTGAAGCTTTCTTT.

The V call is TRBV30, the J call TRBJ1-3, with a possible D match to TRBD1 (6 bases). The CDR3 covers 13 residues. The germline gives CDR1 GTSNPN, CDR2 SVGIG (reference sequence). V was trimmed by 4 bases and J by 2 bases, leaving 9 bases between them. CDR3 bases: TGTGCCTGGACAGGGGCGGCTGGAAACACCATATATTTT. This codes for CAWTGAAGNTIYF.

Notes on this clone: The sample carries other DNA sequences with the same CDR3. The chain is built from TRBV6-5 and TRBJ2-7; D gene ambiguous. Germline values: CDR1 MNHEY, CDR2 SVGAGI. Trimming took 0 bases from V and 2 from J, leaving 5 bases between them. This CDR3 contains 13 residues. DNA of the CDR3: TGTGCCAGCAGTTACTCTCGCGCCTACGAGCAGTACTTC. This sequence encodes CASSYSRAYEQYF.

The CDR3 DNA follows: TGTGCCAGCAGCTTGGGACAGGGGGCGTTCTACGAGCAGTACTTC. It specifies CASSLGQGAFYEQYF. This chain joins TRBV7-9 and TRBJ2-7; 12 nucleotides agree with TRBD1. Losses at the gene ends were 3 bases for V and 3 bases for J; bases not matched to a gene: 3. This CDR3 comprises 15 residues. Germline V gene data show CDR1 as SEHNR and CDR2 as FQNEAQ (reference sequence).

The table lists this clone with a few counts. This chain connects TRBV30 to TRBJ2-2, with D possibly being TRBD1 (5 bases). V was shortened by 8 bases and J by 3 bases, with 7 bases between the two germline ends. Germline V gives CDR1 GTSNPN, CDR2 SVGIG (reference sequence). The CDR3 sequence is 11 residues long. Written as DNA, the CDR3 is TGTGCCCAAGGGGACACCGGGGAGCTGTTTTTT. Encoded protein: CAQGDTGELFF.